This T cell receptor (beta chain) was recovered during a study of T cell repertoires in cytomegalovirus infection. Using its own MiXCR run on the reads, TCRdb lists one record per CDR3 protein. The sample contains more than 400,000 distinct CDR3 sequences, around 27% of which appear only once. This clonotype was counted ten times or more. The sample taken for sequencing was PBMCs. The source of this sequence is a human donor in good health (CMV status not recorded). Some clones in this sample may be carry-over from other donors' samples.

CDR3 coding DNA: TGTGCCAGCAGCCACATGGGTAGGCTGGAGACCCAGTACTTC. The encoded protein is CASSHMGRLETQYF. This sequence joins TRBV7-2 and TRBJ2-5; no definite D call. The CDR3 extends over 14 amino acids. Per the germline V gene, CDR1 is SGHTA and CDR2 is FQGNSA. V was shortened by 5 bases and J by 5 bases, with 15 bases between the two germline ends.